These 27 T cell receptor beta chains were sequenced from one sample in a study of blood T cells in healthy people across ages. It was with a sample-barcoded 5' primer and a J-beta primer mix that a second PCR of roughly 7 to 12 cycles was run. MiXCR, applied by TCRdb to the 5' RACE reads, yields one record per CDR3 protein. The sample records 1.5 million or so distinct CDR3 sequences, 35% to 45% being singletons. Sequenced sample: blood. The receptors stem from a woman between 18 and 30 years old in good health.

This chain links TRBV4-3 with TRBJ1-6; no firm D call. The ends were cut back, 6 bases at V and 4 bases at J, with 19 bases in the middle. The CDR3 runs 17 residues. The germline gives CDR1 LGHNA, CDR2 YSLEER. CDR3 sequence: CASSDKYSKGYNSPLHF. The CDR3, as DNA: TGCGCCAGCAGTGACAAGTACTCAAAGGGTTATAATTCACCCCTCCACTTT.

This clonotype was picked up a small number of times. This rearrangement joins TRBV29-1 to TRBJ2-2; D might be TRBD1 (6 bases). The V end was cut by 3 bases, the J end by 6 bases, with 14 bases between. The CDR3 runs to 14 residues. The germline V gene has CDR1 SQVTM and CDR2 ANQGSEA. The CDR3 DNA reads TGCAGCGTTGACACAGGGTCAAGAGCCGGGGAGCTGTTTTTT. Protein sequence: CSVDTGSRAGELFF.

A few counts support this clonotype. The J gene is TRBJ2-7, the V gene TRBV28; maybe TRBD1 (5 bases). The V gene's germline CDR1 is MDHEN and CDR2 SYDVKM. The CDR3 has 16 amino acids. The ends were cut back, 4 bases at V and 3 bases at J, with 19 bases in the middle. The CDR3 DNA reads TGTGCCAGCAGTTATTCCCCGACAGCTTTTCGCTACGAGCAGTACTTC. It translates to CASSYSPTAFRYEQYF. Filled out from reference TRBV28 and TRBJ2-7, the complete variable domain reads DVKVTQSSRYLVKRTGEKVFLECVQDMDHENMFWYRQDPGLGLRLIYFSYDVKMKEKGDIPEGYSVSREKKERFSLILESASTNQTSMYLCASSYSPTAFRYEQYFGPGTRLTVT.

In DNA form, the CDR3 reads TGTGCCAGCATCCCCAGGGTTGGTGAAAAACTGTTTTTT. Protein sequence: CASIPRVGEKLFF. The V gene is TRBV7-9, the J gene TRBJ1-4, with D possibly being TRBD1 (5 bases). Per germline, CDR1 SEHNR and CDR2 FQNEAQ (reference sequence). V was pared by 7 bases and J by 7 bases, with 13 bases between. The CDR3 spans 13 residues.

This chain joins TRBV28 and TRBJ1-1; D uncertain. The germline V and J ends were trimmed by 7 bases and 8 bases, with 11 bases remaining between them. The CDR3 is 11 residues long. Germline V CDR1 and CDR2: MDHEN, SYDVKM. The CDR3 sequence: CASKGTFEAFF. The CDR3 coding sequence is TGTGCCAGCAAAGGAACGTTCGAAGCTTTCTTT.

The chain's CDR3 is CASRGPSRNEQFF. Here the CDR3 DNA reads TGTGCCAGCAGGGGTCCCTCGAGGAACGAGCAGTTCTTC. The rearrangement links TRBV6-2 or TRBV6-3 to TRBJ2-1; D is uncertain. The CDR3 covers 13 residues. The V gene lost 6 bases and the J gene lost 10 bases, with 16 bases spanning the gap. Germline V gene lookup returns CDR1 MNHEY and CDR2 SVGEGT.

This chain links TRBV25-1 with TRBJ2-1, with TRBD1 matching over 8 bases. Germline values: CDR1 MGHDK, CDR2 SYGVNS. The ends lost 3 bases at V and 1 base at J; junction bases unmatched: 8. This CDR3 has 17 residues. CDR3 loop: CASSEPPRGPSYNEQFF. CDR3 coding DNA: TGTGCCAGCAGTGAGCCGCCCAGGGGGCCTTCCTACAATGAGCAGTTCTTC.

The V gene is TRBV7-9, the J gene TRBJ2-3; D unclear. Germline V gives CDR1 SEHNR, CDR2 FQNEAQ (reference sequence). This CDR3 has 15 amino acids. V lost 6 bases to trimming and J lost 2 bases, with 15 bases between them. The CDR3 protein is CASSFYDWITDTQYF. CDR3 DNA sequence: TGTGCCAGCAGTTTCTACGACTGGATCACAGATACGCAGTATTTT.

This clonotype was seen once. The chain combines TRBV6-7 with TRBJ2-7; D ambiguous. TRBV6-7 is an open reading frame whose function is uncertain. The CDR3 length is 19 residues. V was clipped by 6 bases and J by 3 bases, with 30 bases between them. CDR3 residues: CASSDRTTHPTLQSYEQYF. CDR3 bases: TGTGCCAGCAGCGACCGGACGACACATCCCACACTACAGAGCTACGAGCAGTACTTC.

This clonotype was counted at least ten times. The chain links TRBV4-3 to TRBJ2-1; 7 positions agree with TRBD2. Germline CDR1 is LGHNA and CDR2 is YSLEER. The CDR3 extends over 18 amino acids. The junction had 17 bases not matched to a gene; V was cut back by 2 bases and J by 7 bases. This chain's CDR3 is CASSQLAERSPGLNEQFF. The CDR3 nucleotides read TGCGCCAGCAGCCAACTAGCGGAGCGGAGCCCCGGATTAAATGAGCAGTTCTTC.

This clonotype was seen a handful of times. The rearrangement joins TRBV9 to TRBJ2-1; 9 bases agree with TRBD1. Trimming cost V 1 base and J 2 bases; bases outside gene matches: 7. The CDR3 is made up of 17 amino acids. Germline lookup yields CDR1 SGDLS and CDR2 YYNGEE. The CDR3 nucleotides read TGTGCCAGCAGCGTACCCTCAGGGGACAGGGCCTACAATGAGCAGTTCTTC. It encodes CASSVPSGDRAYNEQFF.

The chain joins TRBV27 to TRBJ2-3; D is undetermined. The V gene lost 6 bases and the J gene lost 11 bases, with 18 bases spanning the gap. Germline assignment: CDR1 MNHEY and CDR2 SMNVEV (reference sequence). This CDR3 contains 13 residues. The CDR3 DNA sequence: TGTGCCAGCAGCTTCGCGATGGGTCATGGGCAGTATTTT. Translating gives CASSFAMGHGQYF.

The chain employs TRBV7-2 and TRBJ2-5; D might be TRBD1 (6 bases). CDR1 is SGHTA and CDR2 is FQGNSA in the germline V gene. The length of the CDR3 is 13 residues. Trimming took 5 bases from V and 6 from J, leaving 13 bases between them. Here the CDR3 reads CASSQGRGQTQYF. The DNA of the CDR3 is TGTGCCAGCAGCCAGGGGAGAGGTCAGACCCAGTACTTC.

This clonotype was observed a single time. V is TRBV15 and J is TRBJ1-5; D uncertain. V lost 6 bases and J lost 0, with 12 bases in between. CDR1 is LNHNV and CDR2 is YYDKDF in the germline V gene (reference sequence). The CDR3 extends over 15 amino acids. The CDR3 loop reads CATRRTETSNQPQHF. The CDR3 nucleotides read TGTGCCACCAGACGGACTGAAACTAGCAATCAGCCCCAGCATTTT.

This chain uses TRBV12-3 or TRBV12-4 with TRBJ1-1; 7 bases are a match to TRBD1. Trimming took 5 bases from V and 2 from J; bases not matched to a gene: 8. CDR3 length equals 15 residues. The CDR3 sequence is CASSPTTGFNTEAFF. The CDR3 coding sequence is TGTGCCAGCAGTCCCACGACAGGGTTCAACACTGAAGCTTTCTTT.

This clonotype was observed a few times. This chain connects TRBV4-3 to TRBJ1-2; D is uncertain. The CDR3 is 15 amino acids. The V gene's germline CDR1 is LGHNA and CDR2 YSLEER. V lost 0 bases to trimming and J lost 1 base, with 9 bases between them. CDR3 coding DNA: TGCGCCAGCAGCCAAGATCAGGATTTTAACTATGGCTACACCTTC. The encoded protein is CASSQDQDFNYGYTF.

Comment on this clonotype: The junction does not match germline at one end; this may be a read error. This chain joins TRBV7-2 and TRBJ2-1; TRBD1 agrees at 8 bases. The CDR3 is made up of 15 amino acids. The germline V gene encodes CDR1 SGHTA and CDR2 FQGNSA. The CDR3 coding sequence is TGTGCCAGCAGCTTGAAACAGGGGGAATACAATAAGCAGTTCTTC. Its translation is CASSLKQGEYNKQFF. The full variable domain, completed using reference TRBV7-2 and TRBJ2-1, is GAGVSQSPSNKVTEKGKDVELRCDPISGHTALYWYRQSLGQGLEFLIYFQGNSAPDKSGLPSDRFSAERTGGSVSTLTIQRTQQEDSAVYLCASSLKQGEYNKQFFGPGTRLTVL.

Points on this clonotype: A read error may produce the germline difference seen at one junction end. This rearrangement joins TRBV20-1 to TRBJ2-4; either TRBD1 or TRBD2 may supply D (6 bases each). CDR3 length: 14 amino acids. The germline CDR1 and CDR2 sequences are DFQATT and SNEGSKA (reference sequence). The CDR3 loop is CSAREGGAKNIQYF. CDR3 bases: TGTAGTGCTAGAGAGGGGGGAGCCAAAAACATTCAGTACTTC.

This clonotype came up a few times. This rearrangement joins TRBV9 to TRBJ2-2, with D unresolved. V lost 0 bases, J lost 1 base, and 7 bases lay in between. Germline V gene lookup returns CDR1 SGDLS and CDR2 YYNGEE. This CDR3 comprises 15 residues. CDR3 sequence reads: CASSVGLMNTGELFF. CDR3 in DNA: TGTGCCAGCAGCGTAGGACTTATGAACACCGGGGAGCTGTTTTTT.

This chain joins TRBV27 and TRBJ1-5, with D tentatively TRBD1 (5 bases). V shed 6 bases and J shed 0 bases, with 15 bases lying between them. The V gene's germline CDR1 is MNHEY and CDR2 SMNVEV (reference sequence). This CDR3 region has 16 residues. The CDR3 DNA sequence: TGTGCCAGCAGGGTCAGGGCAGGAGGTAGCAATCAGCCCCAGCATTTT. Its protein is CASRVRAGGSNQPQHF.

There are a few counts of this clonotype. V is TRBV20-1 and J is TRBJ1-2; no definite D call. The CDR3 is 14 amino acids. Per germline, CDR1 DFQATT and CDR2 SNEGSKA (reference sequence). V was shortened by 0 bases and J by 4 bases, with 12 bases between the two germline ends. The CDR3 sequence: CSARDSGTPYGYTF. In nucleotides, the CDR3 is TGCAGTGCTAGAGATTCCGGCACCCCCTATGGCTACACCTTC.

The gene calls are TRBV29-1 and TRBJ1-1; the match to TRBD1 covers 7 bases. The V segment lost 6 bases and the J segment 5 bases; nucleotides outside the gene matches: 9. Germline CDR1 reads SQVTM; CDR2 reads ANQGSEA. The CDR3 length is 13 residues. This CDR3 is CSVVAGGWTEAFF. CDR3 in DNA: TGCAGCGTGGTTGCAGGGGGTTGGACTGAAGCTTTCTTT.

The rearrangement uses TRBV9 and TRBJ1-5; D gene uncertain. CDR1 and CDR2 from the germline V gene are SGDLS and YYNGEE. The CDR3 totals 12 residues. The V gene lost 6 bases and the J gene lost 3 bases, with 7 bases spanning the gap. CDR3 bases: TGTGCCAGCAACGAGCTCAATCAGCCCCAGCATTTT. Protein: CASNELNQPQHF.

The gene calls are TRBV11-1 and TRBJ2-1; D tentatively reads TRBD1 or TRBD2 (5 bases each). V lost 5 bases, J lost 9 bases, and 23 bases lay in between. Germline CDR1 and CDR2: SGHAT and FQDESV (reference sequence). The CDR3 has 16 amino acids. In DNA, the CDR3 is TGTGCCAGCAGCCCACATGGGGGAGTAGTTGTTAGTGAGCAGTTCTTC. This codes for CASSPHGGVVVSEQFF. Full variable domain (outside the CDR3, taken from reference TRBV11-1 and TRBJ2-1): EAEVAQSPRYKITEKSQAVAFWCDPISGHATLYWYRQILGQGPELLVQFQDESVVDDSQLPKDRFSAERLKGVDSTLKIQPAELGDSAMYLCASSPHGGVVVSEQFFGPGTRLTVL.

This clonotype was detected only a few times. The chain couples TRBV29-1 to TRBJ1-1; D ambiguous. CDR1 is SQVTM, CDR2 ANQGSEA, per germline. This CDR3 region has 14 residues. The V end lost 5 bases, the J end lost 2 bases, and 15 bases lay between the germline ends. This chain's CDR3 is CSVKQHLSNTEAFF. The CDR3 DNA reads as TGCAGCGTTAAACAACACCTATCTAACACTGAAGCTTTCTTT.

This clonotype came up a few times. The CDR3: CASSENARAQSYEQYF. For the CDR3, the DNA is TGTGCCAGCAGCGAGAACGCCAGGGCCCAATCCTACGAGCAGTACTTC. The chain has TRBV9 and TRBJ2-7; D might be TRBD1 (5 bases). V was cut by 3 bases and J by 1 base, with 17 bases left in between. This CDR3 is built from 16 residues. Germline CDR1 and CDR2: SGDLS and YYNGEE.

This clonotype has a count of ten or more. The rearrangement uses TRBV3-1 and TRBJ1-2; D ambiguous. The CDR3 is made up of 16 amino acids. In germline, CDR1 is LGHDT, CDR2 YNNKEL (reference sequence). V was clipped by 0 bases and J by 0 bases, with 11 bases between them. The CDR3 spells CASSQDRQPTNYGYTF. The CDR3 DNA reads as TGTGCCAGCAGCCAAGATCGTCAGCCAACTAACTATGGCTACACCTTC.